The 13 T cell receptor beta chains below all came from one sample that was sequenced in a study of cytomegalovirus exposure and HLA in healthy donors (dated by TCRdb to 2016 to 2017). The method was the immunoSEQ multiplex PCR assay. The multiplex PCR relied on a mix of 60 forward primers for TCR Vbeta segments and 13 reverse primers for TCR Jbeta segments. The immuneACCESS repertoire file appears here via TCRdb, limited to in-frame rearrangements. These files lack a portion of the clones; in checked studies, under half of the deficit traces to unresolved V genes, and the cause of the others is not known. In all, the sample holds around 160,000 clones, and approximately 72% of those were seen once. The ten largest clones add up to roughly 1.5% of the sample. The sample comprised PBMCs. These receptors came from a man between 45 and 60 years old in good health and CMV-seronegative.

J is TRBJ1-5 and V is TRBV7-2, with TRBD1 identical over 12 bases. The CDR3 runs to 15 residues. Trimming took 4 bases from V and 7 from J; bases not matched to a gene: 5. The V gene's germline CDR1 is SGHTA and CDR2 FQGNSA. CDR3 residues: CASSSGTGGRQPQHF. The CDR3 DNA reads as TGTGCCAGCAGCTCCGGGACAGGGGGCCGGCAGCCCCAGCATTTT.

This clone was detected a few times. The chain employs TRBV5-4 and TRBJ2-7; 7 nucleotides align to TRBD1. V was clipped by 5 bases and J by 2 bases; unmatched bases: 13. The germline CDR1 and CDR2 sequences are SGHNT and YYREEE (reference sequence). The CDR3 loop spans 16 amino acids. For the CDR3, the DNA is TGTGCCAGCAGTGACCCCCGACAGGGAAGGACCTACGAGCAGTACTTC. Translating gives CASSDPRQGRTYEQYF.

CDR3 bases: TGTGCCAGCAGTTTAAGCCTACAGGGGGCAGGGGAGACCCAGTACTTC. Protein sequence: CASSLSLQGAGETQYF. The chain employs TRBV27 and TRBJ2-5; 9 nucleotides match TRBD1. Looked up from germline, CDR1 is MNHEY and CDR2 is SMNVEV (reference sequence). The CDR3 sequence is 16 residues long. The V and J ends lost 2 bases and 5 bases, in that order; junction bases with no gene match: 9.

The chain carries TRBV11-2 and TRBJ2-1; 7 nucleotides align to TRBD1. Germline V gene lookup returns CDR1 SGHAT and CDR2 FQNNGV. The J segment lost 0 bases and the V segment lost 5 bases, leaving 4 bases of the junction unmatched. There are 15 residues in the CDR3. This CDR3 reads CASSPRDSSYNEQFF. The CDR3 nucleotides are TGTGCCAGCAGCCCCCGGGACAGCTCCTACAATGAGCAGTTCTTC.

This sequence joins TRBV11-2 and TRBJ1-3; tentatively, D is TRBD1 (5 bases). V was trimmed by 4 bases and J by 3 bases, leaving 16 bases between them. This CDR3 is built from 16 residues. The germline V gene encodes CDR1 SGHAT and CDR2 FQNNGV. The CDR3 is CASSSLSGKIGNTIYF. The CDR3 coding sequence is TGTGCCAGCAGCTCTCTGTCAGGGAAGATTGGAAACACCATATATTTT.

J is TRBJ1-2 and V is TRBV6-5, with a possible D match to TRBD1 (5 bases). The V gene lost 4 bases and the J gene lost 4 bases, with 10 bases spanning the gap. Germline V lookup: CDR1 MNHEY, CDR2 SVGAGI. The CDR3 runs to 13 residues. Here the CDR3 DNA reads TGTGCCAGCAGTTTTCAGGGTACCTATGGCTACACCTTC. This gives the protein CASSFQGTYGYTF.

This chain uses TRBV19 with TRBJ1-1, with TRBD1 as a possible D gene (6 bases). Germline assignment: CDR1 LNHDA and CDR2 SQIVND (reference sequence). The CDR3 runs to 15 residues. V lost 3 bases to trimming and J lost 0 bases, with 11 bases between them. The CDR3 protein is CASSMTGPLNTEAFF. In DNA, the CDR3 is TGTGCCAGTAGTATGACAGGCCCCCTGAACACTGAAGCTTTCTTT.

The chain carries TRBV28 and TRBJ1-6; the match to TRBD1 covers 7 bases. Germline CDR1 MDHEN, CDR2 SYDVKM. Trimming removed 2 bases from V and 10 bases from J; junction bases left unmatched: 8. This CDR3 has 15 residues. The CDR3 spells CASSLAAGGWSPLHF. The DNA of the CDR3 is TGTGCCAGCAGTTTAGCGGCAGGGGGTTGGTCACCCCTCCACTTT.

The chain carries TRBV5-6 and TRBJ1-3, with D perhaps TRBD1 (5 bases). CDR1 and CDR2 (germline): SGHDT, YYEEEE. Trimming removed 7 bases from V and 7 bases from J, with 18 bases in between. CDR3 length: 14 amino acids. For the CDR3, the DNA is TGTGCCAGCTCCAGGGTGACGGCGCGGAACACCATATATTTT. Translating it yields CASSRVTARNTIYF. The entire variable domain, with the rest obtained from reference TRBV5-6 and TRBJ1-3, is as follows: DAGVTQSPTHLIKTRGQQVTLRCSPKSGHDTVSWYQQALGQGPQFIFQYYEEEERQRGNFPDRFSGHQFPNYSSELNVNALLLGDSALYLCASSRVTARNTIYFGEGSWLTVV.

DNA for the CDR3: TGTGCCAGCTCAGACCAGGGGGCCTACGAGCAGTACTTC. It codes for CASSDQGAYEQYF. This chain uses TRBV18 with TRBJ2-7, with 7 bases matching TRBD1. This CDR3 contains 13 residues. Looked up from germline, CDR1 is KGHSH and CDR2 is LQKENI. The trim removed 5 bases at V and 2 bases at J, leaving 3 bases unmatched.

The rearrangement links TRBV7-9 to TRBJ1-4; 7 nucleotides align to TRBD1. The J segment lost 4 bases and the V segment lost 2 bases, leaving 1 base of the junction unmatched. CDR1 and CDR2 (germline): SEHNR, FQNEAQ (reference sequence). This CDR3 comprises 14 residues. CDR3 sequence: CASSLRQGNEKLFF. The CDR3 DNA reads as TGTGCCAGCAGCTTAAGACAGGGTAATGAAAAACTGTTTTTT.

This clone showed up just a few times. This sequence joins TRBV21-1 and TRBJ2-5; the table's D call TRBD2 went unverified against the DNA. TRBV21-1 is an annotated pseudogene. The CDR3 length is 14 residues. Written as DNA, the CDR3 is TGTGCCAGCAGCAAAGGATGGGCGGGACCTACCCAGTACTTC. Its protein product is CASSKGWAGPTQYF.

V is TRBV19 and J is TRBJ2-7; TRBD2 aligns across 8 bases. The CDR3 length is 14 residues. Trimming removed 5 bases from V and 0 bases from J; junction bases left unmatched: 3. Germline lookup yields CDR1 LNHDA and CDR2 SQIVND (reference sequence). The CDR3 DNA reads TGTGCCAGTAGTCAGCGGGGGAGCTCCTACGAGCAGTACTTC. Amino acid sequence: CASSQRGSSYEQYF.